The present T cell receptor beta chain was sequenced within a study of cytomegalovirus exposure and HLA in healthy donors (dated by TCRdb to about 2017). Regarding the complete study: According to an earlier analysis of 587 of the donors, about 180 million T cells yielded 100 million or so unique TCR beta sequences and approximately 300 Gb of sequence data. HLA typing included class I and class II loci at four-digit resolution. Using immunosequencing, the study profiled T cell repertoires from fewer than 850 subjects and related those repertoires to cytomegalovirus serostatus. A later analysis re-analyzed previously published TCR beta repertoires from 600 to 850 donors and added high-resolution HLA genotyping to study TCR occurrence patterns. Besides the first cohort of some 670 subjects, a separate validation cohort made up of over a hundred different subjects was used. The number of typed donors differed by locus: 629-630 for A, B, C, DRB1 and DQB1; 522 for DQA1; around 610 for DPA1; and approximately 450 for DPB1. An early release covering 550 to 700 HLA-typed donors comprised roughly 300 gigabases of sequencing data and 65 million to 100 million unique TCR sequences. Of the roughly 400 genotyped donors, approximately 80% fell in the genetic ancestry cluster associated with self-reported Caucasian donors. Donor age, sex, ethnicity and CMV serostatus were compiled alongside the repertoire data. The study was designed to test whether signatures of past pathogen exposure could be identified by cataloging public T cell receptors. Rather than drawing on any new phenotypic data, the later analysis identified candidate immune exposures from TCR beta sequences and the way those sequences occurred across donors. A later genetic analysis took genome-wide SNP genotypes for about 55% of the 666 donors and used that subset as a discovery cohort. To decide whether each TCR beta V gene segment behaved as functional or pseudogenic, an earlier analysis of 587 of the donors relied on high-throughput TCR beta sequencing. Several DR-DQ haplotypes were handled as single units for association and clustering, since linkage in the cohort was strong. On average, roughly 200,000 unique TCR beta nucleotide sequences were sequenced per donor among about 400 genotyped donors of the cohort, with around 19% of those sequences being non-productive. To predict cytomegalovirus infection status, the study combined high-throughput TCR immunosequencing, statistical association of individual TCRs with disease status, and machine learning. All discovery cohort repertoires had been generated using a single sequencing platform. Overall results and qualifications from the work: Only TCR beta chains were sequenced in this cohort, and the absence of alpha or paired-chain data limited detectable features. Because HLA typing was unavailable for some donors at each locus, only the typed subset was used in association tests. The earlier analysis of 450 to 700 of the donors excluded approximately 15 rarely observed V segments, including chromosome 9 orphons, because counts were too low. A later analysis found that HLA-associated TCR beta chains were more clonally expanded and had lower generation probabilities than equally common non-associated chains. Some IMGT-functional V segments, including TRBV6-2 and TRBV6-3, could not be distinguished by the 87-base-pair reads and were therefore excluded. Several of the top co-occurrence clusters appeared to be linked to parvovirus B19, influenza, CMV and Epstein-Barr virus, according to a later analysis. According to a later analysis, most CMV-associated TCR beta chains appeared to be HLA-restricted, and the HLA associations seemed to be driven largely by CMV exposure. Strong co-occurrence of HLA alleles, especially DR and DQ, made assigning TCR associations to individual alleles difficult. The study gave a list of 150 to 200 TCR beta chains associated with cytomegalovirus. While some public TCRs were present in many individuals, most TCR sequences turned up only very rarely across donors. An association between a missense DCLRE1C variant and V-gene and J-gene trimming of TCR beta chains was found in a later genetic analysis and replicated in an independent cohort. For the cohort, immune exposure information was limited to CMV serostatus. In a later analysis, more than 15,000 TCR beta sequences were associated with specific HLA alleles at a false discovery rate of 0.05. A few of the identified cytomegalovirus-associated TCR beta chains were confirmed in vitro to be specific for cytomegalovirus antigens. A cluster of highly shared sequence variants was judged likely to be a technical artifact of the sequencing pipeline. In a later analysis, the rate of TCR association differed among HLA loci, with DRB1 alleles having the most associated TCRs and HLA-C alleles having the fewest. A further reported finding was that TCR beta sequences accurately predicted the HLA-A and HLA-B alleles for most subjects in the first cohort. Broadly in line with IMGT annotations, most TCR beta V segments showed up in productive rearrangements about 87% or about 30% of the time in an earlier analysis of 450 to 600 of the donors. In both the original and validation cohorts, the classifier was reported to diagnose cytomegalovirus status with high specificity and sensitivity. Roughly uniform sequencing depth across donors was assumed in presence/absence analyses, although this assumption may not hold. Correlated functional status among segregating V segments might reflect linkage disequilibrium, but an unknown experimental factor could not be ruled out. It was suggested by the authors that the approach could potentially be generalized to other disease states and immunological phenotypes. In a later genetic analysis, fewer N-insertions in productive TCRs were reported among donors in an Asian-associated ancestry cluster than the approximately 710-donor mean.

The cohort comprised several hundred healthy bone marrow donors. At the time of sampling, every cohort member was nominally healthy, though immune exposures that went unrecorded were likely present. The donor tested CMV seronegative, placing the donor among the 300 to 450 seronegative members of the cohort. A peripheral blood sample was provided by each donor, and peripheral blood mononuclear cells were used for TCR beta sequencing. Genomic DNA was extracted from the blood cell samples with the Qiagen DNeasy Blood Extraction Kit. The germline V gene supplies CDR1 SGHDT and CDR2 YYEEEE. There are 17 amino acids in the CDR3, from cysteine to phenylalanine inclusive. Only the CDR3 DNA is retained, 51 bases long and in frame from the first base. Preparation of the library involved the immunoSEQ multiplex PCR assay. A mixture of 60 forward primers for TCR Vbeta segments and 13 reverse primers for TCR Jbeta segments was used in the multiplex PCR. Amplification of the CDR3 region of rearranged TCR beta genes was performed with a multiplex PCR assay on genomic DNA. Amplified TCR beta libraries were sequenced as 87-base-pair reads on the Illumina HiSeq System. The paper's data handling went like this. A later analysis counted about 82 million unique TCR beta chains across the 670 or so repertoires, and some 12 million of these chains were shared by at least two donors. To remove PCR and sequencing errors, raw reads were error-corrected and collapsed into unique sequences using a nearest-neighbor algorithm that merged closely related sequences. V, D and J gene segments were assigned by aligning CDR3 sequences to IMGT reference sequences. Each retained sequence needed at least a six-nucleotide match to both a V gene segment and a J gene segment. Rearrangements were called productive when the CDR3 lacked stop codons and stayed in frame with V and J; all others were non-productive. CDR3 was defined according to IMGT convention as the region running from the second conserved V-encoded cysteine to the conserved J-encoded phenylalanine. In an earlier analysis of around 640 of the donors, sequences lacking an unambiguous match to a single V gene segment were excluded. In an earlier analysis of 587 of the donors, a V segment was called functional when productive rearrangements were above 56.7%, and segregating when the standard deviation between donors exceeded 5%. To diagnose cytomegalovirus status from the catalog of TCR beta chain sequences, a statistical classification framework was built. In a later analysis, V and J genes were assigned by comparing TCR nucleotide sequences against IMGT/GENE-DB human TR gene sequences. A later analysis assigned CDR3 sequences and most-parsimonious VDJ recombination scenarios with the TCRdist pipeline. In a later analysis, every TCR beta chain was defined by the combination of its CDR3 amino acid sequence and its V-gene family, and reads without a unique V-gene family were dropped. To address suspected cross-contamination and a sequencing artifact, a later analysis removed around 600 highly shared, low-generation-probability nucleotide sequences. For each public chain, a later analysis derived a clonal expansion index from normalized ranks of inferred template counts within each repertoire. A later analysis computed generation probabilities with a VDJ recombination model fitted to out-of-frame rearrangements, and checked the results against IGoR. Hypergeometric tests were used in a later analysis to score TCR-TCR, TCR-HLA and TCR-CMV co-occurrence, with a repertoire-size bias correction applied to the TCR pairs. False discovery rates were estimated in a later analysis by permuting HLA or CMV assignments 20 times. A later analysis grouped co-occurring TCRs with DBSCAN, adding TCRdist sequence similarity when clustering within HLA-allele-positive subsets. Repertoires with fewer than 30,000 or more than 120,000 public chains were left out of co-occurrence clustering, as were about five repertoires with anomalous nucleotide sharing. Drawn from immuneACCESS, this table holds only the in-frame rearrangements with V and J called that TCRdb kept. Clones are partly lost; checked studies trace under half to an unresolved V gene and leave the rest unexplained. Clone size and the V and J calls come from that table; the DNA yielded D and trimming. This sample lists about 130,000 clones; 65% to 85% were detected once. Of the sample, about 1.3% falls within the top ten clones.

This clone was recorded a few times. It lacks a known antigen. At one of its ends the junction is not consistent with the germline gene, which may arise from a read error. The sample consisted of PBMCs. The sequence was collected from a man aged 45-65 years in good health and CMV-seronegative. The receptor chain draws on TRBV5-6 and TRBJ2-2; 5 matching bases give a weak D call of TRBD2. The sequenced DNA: TGTGCCAGCAGCTTTTTTCGTCGTAGATTGAACACCGGGGAGCTGCTTTTT. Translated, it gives CASSFFRRRLNTGELLF.